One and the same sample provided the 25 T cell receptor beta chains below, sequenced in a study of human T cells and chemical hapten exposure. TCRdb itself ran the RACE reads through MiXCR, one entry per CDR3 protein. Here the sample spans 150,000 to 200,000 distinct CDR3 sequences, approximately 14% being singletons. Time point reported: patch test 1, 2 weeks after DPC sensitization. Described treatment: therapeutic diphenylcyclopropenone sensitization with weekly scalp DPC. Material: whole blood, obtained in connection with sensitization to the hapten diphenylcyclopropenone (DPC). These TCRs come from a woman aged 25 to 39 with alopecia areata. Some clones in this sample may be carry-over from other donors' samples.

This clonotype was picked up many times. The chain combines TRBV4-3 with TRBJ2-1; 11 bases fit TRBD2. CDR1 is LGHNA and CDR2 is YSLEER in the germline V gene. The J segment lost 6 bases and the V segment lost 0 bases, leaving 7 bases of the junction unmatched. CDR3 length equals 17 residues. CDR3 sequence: CASSQDGVAGGFNEQFF. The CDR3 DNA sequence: TGCGCCAGCAGCCAAGATGGGGTAGCGGGGGGGTTCAATGAGCAGTTCTTC.

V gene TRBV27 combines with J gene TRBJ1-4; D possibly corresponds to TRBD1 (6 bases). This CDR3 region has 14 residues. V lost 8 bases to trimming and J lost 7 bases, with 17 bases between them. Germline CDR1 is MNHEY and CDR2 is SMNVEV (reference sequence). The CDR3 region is CASSQRGKGEKLFF. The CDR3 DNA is TGTGCCAGCTCCCAAAGGGGGAAGGGTGAAAAACTGTTTTTT.

CDR3 residues: CSANTGVDQPQHF. The CDR3 DNA sequence: TGCAGTGCAAACACAGGGGTAGATCAGCCCCAGCATTTT. The chain links TRBV20-1 to TRBJ1-5, with 7 bases fitting TRBD1. J gave up 5 bases and V 6 bases, and 7 bases lay outside the gene matches. Germline values: CDR1 DFQATT, CDR2 SNEGSKA (reference sequence). The CDR3 covers 13 residues.

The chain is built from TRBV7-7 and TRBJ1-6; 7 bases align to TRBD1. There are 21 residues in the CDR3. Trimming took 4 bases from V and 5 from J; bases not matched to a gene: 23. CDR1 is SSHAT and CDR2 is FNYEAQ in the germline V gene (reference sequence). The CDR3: CASSSRTGPTRAFPDNSPLHF. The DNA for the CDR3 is TGTGCCAGCAGCTCACGGACAGGCCCCACTAGGGCTTTTCCGGATAATTCACCCCTCCACTTT.

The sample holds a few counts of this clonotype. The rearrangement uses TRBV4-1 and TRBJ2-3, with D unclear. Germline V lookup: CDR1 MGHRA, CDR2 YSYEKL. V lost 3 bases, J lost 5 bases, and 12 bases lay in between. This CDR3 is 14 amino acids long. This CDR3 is CASSHPLGEDTQYF. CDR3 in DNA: TGCGCCAGCAGCCACCCCCTGGGTGAAGATACGCAGTATTTT.

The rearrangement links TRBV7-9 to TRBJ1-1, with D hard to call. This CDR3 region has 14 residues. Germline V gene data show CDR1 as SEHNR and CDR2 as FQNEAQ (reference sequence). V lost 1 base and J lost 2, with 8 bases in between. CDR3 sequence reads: CASSLVRLNTEAFF. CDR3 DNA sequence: TGTGCCAGCAGCTTAGTTAGGTTAAACACTGAAGCTTTCTTT.

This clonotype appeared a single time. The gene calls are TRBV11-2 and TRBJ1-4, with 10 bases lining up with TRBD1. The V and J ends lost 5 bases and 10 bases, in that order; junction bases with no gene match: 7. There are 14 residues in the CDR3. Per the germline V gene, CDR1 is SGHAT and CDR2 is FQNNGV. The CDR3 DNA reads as TGTGCCAGCAGCCCAAGGGGGACAGGGGTAAAACTGTTTTTT. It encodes CASSPRGTGVKLFF.

This CDR3 is CASSYVAGMENEQFF. The CDR3 DNA reads TGTGCCAGCAGTTACGTAGCGGGAATGGAAAATGAGCAGTTCTTC. The chain uses TRBV6-5 and TRBJ2-1; 8 nucleotides align to TRBD2. V dropped 2 bases and J dropped 7; count of bases not matched to a gene: 7. CDR1 is MNHEY, CDR2 SVGAGI, per germline. The CDR3 extends over 15 amino acids.

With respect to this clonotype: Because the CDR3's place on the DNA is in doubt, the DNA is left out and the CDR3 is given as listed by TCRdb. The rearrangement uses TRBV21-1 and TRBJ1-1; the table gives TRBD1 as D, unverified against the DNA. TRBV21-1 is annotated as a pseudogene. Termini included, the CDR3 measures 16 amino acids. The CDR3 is CASSKVGQGAGTEAFF.

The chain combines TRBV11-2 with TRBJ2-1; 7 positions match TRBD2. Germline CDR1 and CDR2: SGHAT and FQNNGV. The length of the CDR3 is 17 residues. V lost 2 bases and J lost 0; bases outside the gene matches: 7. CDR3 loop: CASSLMSGASSYNEQFF. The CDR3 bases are TGTGCCAGCAGCTTAATGAGCGGGGCAAGCTCCTACAATGAGCAGTTCTTC.

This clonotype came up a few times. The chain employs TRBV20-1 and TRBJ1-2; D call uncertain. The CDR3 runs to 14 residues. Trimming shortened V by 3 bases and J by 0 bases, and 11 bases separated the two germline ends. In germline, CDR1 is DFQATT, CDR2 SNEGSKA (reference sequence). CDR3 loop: CSARLGIANYGYTF. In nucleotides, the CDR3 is TGCAGTGCTAGGCTGGGCATAGCTAACTATGGCTACACCTTC.

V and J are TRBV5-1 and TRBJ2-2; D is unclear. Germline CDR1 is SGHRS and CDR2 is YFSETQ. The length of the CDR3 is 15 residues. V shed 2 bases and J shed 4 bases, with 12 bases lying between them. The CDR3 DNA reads TGCGCCAGCAGCTTTCAAAGCCGGGCCACCGGGGAGCTGTTTTTT. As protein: CASSFQSRATGELFF.

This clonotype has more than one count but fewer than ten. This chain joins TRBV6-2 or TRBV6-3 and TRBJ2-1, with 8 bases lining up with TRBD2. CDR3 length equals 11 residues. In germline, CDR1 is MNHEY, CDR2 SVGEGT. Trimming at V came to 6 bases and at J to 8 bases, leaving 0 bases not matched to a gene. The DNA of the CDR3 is TGTGCCAGCAGGACTAGCGATGAGCAGTTCTTC. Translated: CASRTSDEQFF.

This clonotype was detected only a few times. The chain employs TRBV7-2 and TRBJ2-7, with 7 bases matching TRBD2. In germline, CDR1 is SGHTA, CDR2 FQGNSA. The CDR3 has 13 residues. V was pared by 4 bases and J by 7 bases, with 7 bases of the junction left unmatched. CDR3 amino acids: CASSSGGGLEQYF. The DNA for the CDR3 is TGTGCCAGCAGCTCCGGGGGAGGGCTGGAGCAGTACTTC.

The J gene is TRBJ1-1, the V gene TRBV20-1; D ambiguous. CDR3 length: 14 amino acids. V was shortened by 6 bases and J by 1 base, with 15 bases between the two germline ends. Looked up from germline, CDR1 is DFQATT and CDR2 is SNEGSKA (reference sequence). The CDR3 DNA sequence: TGCAGTGCCCATCGGCCAGACGGGAACACTGAAGCTTTCTTT. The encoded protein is CSAHRPDGNTEAFF.

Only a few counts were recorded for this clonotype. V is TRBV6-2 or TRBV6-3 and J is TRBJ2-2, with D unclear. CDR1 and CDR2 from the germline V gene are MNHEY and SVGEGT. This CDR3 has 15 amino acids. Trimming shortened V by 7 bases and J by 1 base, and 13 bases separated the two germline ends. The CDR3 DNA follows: TGTGCCAGCAAACATGGACGGTGGAACACCGGGGAGCTGTTTTTT. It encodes CASKHGRWNTGELFF.

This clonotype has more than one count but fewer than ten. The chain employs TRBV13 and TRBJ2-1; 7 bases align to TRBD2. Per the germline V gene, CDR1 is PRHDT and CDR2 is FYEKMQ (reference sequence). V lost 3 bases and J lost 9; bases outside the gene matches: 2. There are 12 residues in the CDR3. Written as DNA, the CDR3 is TGTGCCAGCAGCTTTGAGCGGGGTGAGCAGTTCTTC. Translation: CASSFERGEQFF.

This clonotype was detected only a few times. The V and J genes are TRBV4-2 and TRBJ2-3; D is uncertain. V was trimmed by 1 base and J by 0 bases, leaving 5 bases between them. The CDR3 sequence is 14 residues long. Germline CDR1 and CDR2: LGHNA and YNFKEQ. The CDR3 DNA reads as TGTGCCAGCAGCCAAGGCATCAGCACAGATACGCAGTATTTT. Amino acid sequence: CASSQGISTDTQYF.

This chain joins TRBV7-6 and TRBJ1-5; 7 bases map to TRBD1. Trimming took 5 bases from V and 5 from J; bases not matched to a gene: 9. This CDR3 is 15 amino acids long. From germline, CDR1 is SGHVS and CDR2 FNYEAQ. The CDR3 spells CASSRGTDSYQPQHF. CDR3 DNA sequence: TGTGCCAGCAGCCGCGGGACAGACTCCTATCAGCCCCAGCATTTT.

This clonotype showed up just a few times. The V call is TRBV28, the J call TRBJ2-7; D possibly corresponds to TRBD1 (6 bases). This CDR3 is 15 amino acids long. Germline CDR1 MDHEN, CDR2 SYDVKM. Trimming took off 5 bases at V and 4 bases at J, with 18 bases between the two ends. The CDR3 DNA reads TGTGCCAGCAGTCAACGACTCGGACAGTGGTACGAGCAGTACTTC. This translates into CASSQRLGQWYEQYF.

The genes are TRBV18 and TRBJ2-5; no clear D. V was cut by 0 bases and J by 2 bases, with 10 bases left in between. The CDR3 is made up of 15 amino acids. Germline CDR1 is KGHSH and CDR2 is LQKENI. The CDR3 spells CASSPPYNGQETQYF. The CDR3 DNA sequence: TGTGCCAGCTCACCACCGTACAATGGGCAAGAGACCCAGTACTTC. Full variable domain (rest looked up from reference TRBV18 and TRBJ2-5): NAGVMQNPRHLVRRRGQEARLRCSPMKGHSHVYWYRQLPEEGLKFMVYLQKENIIDESGMPKERFSAEFPKEGPSILRIQQVVRGDSAAYFCASSPPYNGQETQYFGPGTRLLVL.

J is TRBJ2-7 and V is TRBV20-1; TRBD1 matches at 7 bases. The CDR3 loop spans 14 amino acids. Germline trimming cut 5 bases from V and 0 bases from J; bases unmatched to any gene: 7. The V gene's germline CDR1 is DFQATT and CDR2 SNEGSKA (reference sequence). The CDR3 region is CSAGRDRSSYEQYF. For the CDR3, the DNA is TGCAGTGCTGGAAGGGACAGAAGCTCCTACGAGCAGTACTTC.

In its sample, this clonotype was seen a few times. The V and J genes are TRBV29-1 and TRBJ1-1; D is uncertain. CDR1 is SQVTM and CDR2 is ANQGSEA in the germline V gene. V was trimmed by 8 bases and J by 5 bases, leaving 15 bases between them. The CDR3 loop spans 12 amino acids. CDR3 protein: CSTDKGKTEAFF. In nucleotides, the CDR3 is TGCAGCACTGATAAAGGGAAAACTGAAGCTTTCTTT.

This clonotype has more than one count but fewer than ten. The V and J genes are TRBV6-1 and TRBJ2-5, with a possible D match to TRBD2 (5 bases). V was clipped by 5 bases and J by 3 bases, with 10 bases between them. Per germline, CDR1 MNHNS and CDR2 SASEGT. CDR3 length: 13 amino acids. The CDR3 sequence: CASSFERKETQYF. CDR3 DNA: TGTGCCAGCAGTTTCGAGCGGAAAGAGACCCAGTACTTC.

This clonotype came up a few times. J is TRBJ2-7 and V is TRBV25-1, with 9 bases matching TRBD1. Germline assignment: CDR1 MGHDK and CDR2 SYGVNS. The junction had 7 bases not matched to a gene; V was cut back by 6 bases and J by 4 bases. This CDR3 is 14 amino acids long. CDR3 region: CASRDDRGEYEQYF. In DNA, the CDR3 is TGTGCCAGCAGAGACGACAGGGGGGAATACGAGCAGTACTTC.